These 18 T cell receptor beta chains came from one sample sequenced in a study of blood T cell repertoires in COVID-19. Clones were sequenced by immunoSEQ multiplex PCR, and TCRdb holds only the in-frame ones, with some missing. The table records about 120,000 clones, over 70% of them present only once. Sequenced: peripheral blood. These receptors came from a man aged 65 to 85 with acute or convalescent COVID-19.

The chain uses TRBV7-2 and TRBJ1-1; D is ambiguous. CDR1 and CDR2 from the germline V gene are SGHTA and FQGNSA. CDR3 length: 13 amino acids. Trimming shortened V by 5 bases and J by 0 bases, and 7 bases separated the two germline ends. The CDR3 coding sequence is TGTGCCAGCAGCCAAAACATGAACACTGAAGCTTTCTTT. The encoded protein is CASSQNMNTEAFF.

The CDR3 nucleotides are TGTGCCAGCAGCGTGACGTCGGGGGGCACTGAAGCTTTCTTT. It codes for CASSVTSGGTEAFF. The chain combines TRBV7-2 with TRBJ1-1, with D tentatively TRBD1 (5 bases). With 5 bases removed from V and 4 bases from J, the gap between germline ends came to 14 bases. Germline-derived CDR1 and CDR2 are SGHTA and FQGNSA. The CDR3 is made up of 14 amino acids.

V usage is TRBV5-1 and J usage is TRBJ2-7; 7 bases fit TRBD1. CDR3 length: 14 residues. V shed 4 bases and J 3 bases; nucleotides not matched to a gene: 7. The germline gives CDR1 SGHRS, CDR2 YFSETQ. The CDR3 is CASSATGTYYEQYF. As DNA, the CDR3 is TGCGCCAGCAGCGCGACAGGGACCTACTACGAGCAGTACTTC.

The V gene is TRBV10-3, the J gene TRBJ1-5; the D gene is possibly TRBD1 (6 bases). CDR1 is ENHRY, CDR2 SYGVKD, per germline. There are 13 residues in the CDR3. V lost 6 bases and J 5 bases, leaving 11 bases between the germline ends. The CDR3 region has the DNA TGTGCCATCAGCCGGGACACCGATCAGCCCCAGCATTTT. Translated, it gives CAISRDTDQPQHF.

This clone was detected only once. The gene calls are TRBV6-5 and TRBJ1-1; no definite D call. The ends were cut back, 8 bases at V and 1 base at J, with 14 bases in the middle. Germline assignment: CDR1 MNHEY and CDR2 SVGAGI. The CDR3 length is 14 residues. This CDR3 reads CASVLWRGNTEAFF. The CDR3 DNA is TGTGCCAGCGTCTTATGGAGAGGGAACACTGAAGCTTTCTTT.

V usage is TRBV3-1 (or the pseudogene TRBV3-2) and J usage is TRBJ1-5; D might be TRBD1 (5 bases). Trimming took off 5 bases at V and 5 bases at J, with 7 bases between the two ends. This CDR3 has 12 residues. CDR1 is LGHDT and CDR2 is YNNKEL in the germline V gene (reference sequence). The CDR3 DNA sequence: TGTGCCAGCAGCTTCAGGGATCAGCCCCAGCATTTT. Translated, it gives CASSFRDQPQHF.

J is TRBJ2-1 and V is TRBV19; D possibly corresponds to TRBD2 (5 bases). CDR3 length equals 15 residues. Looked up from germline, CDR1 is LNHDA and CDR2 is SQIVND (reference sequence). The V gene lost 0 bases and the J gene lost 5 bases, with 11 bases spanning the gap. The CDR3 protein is CASSIDPSIDNEQFF. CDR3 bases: TGTGCCAGTAGTATAGATCCTAGCATCGACAATGAGCAGTTCTTC.

The CDR3: CASSQELRGYGYTF. Written as DNA, the CDR3 is TGCGCCAGCAGCCAAGAACTCAGGGGGTATGGCTACACCTTC. The chain recombines TRBV4-1 with TRBJ1-2; 7 bases align to TRBD1. Germline CDR1 and CDR2: MGHRA and YSYEKL. With 0 bases clipped from V and 5 bases from J, the junction kept 3 bases outside the gene matches. CDR3 length: 14 amino acids.

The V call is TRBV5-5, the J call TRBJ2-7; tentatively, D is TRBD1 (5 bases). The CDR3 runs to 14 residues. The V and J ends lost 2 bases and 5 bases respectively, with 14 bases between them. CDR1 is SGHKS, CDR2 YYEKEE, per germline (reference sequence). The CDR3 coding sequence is TGTGCCAGCAGCTTTAGATACAGGAGCCACGAGCAGTACTTC. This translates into CASSFRYRSHEQYF.

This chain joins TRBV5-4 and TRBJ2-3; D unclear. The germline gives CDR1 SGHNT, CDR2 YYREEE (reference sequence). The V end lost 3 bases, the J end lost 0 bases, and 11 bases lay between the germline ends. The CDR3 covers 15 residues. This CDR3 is CASSSRSLSTDTQYF. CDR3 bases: TGTGCCAGCAGCTCCCGGAGCCTTAGCACAGATACGCAGTATTTT.

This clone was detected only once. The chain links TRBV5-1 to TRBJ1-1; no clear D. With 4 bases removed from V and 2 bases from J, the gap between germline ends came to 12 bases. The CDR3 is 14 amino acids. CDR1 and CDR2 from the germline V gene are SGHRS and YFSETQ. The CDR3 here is CASSPQSGNTEAFF. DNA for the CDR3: TGCGCCAGCAGCCCACAGAGTGGAAACACTGAAGCTTTCTTT.

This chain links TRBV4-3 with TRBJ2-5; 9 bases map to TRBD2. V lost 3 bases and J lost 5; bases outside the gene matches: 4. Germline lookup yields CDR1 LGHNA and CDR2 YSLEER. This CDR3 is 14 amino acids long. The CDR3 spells CASSQWTSAETQYF. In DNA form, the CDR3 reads TGCGCCAGCAGCCAGTGGACTAGCGCCGAGACCCAGTACTTC.

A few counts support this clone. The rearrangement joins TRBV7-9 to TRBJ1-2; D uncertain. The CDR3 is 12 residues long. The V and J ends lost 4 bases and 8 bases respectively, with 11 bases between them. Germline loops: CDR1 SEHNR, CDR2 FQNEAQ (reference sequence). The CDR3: CASSSGGGGYTF. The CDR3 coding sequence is TGTGCCAGCAGCTCCGGAGGAGGGGGCTACACCTTC.

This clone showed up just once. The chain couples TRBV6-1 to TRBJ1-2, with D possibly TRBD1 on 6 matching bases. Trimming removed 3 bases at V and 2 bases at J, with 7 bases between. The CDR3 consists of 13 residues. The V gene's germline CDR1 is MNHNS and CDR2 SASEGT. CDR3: CASSEQGNYGYTF. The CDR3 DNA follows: TGTGCCAGCAGTGAGCAGGGGAACTATGGCTACACCTTC.

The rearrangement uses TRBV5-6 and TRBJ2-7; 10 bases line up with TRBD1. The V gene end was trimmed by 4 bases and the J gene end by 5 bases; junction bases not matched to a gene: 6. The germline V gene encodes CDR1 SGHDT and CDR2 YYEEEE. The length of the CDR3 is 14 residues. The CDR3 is CASSGTGDFHEQYF. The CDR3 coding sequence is TGTGCCAGCAGCGGGACAGGGGATTTCCACGAGCAGTACTTC.

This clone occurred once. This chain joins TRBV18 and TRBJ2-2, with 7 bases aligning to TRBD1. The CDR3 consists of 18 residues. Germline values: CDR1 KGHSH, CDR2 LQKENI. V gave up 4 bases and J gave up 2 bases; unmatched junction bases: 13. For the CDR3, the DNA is TGTGCCAGCTCACAGTTAATCGACCGGGACAGCAACACCGGGGAGCTGTTTTTT. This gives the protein CASSQLIDRDSNTGELFF.

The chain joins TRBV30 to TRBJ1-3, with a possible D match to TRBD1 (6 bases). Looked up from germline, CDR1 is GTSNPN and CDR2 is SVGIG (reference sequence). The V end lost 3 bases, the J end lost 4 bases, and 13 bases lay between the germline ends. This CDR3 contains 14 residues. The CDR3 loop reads CAWSRGNAGNTIYF. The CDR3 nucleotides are TGTGCCTGGAGCAGGGGAAATGCCGGAAACACCATATATTTT. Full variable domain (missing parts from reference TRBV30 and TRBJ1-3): SQTIHQWPATLVQPVGSPLSLECTVEGTSNPNLYWYRQAAGRGLQLLFYSVGIGQISSEVPQNLSASRPQDRQFILSSKKLLLSDSGFYLCAWSRGNAGNTIYFGEGSWLTVV.

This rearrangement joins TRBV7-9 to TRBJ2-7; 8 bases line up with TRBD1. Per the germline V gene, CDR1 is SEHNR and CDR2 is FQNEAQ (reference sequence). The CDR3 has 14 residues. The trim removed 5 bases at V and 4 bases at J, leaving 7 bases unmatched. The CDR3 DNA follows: TGTGCCAGCAGCCGAGGGACAGGTCAATACGAGCAGTACTTC. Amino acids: CASSRGTGQYEQYF.